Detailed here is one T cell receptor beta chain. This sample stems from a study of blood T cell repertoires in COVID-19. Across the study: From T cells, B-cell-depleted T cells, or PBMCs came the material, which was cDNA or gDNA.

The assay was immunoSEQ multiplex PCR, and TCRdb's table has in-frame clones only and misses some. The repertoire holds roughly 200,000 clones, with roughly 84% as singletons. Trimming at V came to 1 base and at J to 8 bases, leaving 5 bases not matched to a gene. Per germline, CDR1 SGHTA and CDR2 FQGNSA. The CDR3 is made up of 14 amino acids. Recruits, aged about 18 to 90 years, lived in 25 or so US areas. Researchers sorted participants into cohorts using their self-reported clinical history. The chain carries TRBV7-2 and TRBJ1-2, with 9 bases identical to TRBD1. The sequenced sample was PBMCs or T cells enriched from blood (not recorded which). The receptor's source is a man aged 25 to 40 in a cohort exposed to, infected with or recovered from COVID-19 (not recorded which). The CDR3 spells CASSLGDRALGYTF. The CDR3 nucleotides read TGTGCCAGCAGCTTAGGGGACAGGGCCTTAGGCTACACCTTC.